This TCR beta chain derives from a study of blood T cell repertoires in COVID-19. Study summary: Sites across the United States, Italy and Spain contributed samples from acute and convalescent COVID-19. PBMCs, B-cell-depleted T cells, or T cells were the source of the cDNA or gDNA that made up the material.

Trimming took 4 bases from V and 7 from J; bases not matched to a gene: 6. Germline V lookup: CDR1 MNHEY, CDR2 SMNVEV (reference sequence). CDR3 length: 14 residues. Libraries were prepared by immunoSEQ multiplex PCR; TCRdb keeps only in-frame clonotypes and omits some of them. Among about 140,000 clones listed, over 75% were seen once. The sample consisted of peripheral blood. This clonotype was obtained from a man aged 65-85 years with acute or convalescent COVID-19. The V and J genes are TRBV27 and TRBJ2-2; 7 bases are shared with TRBD1. CDR3 nucleotide sequence: TGTGCCAGCAGTTCGGTACAGGGGATCGGGGAGCTGTTTTTT. Residues: CASSSVQGIGELFF.